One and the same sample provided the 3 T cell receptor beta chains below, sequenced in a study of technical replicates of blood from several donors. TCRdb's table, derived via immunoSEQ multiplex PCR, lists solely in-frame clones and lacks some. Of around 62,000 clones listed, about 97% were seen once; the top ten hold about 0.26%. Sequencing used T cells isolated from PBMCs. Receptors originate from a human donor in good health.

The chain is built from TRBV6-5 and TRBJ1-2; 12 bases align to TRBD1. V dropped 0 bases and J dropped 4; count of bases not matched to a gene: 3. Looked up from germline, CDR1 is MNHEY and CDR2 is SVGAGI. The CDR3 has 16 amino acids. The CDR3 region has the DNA TGTGCCAGCAGTTACTCCGGGACAGGGGGCCTCTATGGCTACACCTTC. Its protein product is CASSYSGTGGLYGYTF.

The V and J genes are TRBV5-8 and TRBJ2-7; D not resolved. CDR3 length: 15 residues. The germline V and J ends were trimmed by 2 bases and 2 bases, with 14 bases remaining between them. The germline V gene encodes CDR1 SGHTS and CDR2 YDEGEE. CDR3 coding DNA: TGTGCCAGCAGCTTTTCCGTCCTGCTACCCTACGAGCAGTACTTC. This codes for CASSFSVLLPYEQYF.

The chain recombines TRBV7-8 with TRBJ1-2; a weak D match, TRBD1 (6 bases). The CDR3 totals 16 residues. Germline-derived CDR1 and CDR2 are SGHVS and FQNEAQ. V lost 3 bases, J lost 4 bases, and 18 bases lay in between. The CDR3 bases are TGTGCCAGCAGCTTGGGGATACCCGGGACAACCTATGGCTACACCTTC. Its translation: CASSLGIPGTTYGYTF.